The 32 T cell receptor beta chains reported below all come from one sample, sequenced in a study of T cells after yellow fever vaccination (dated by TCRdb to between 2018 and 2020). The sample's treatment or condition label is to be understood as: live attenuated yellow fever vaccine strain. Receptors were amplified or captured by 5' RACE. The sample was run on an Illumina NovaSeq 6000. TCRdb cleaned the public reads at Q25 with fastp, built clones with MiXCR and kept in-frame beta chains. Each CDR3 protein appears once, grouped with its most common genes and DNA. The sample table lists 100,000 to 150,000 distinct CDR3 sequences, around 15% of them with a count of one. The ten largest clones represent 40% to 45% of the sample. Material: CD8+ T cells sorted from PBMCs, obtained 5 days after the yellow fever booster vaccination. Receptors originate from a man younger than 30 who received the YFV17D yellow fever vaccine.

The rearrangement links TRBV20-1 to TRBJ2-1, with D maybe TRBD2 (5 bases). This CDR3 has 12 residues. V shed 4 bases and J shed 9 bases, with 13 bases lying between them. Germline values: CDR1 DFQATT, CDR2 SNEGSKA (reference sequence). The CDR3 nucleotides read TGCAGTGCTAAGAAGGGTGGAGGTGAGCAGTTCTTC. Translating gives CSAKKGGGEQFF.

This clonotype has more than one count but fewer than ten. CDR3 sequence reads: CASSRTGVTEAFF. In DNA, the CDR3 is TGTGCCAGCAGCCGCACAGGGGTTACTGAAGCTTTCTTT. The V and J genes are TRBV11-2 and TRBJ1-1; TRBD1 matches 7 bases. Germline V gene sequence: CDR1 SGHAT, CDR2 FQNNGV. V shed 5 bases, J shed 5 bases, and the junction held 5 bases outside the gene matches. This CDR3 comprises 13 residues.

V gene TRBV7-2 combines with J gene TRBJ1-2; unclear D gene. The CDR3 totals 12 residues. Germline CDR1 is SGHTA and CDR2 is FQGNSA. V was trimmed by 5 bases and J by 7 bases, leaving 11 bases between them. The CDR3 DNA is TGTGCCAGCAGCCCACCCTCAGTTGGCTACACCTTC. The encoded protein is CASSPPSVGYTF.

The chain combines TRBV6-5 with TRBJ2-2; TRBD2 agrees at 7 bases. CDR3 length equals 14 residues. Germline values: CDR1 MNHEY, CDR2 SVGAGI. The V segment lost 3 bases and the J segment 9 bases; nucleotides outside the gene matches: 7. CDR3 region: CASSYAASGWELFF. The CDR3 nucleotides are TGTGCCAGCAGTTATGCCGCTAGCGGTTGGGAGCTGTTTTTT.

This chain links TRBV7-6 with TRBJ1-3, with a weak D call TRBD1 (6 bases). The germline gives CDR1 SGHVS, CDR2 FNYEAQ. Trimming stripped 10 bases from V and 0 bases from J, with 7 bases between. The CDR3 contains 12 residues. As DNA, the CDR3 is TGTGCCATACAGGGCTCTGGAAACACCATATATTTT. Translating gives CAIQGSGNTIYF.

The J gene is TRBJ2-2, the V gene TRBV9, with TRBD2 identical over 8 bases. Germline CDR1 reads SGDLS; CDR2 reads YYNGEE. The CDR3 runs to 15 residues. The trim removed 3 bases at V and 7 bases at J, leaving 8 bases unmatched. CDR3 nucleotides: TGTGCCAGCAGCGGAACGGGACTAGTTGGCGGGGAGCTGTTTTTT. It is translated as CASSGTGLVGGELFF. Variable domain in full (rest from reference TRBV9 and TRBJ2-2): DSGVTQTPKHLITATGQRVTLRCSPRSGDLSVYWYQQSLDQGLQFLIQYYNGEERAKGNILERFSAQQFPDLHSELNLSSLELGDSALYFCASSGTGLVGGELFFGEGSRLTVL.

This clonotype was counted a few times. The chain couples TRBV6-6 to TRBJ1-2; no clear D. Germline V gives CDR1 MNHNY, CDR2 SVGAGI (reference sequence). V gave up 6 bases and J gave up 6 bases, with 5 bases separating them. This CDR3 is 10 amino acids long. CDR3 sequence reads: CASSMDGYTF. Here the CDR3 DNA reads TGTGCCAGCAGCATGGATGGCTACACCTTC.

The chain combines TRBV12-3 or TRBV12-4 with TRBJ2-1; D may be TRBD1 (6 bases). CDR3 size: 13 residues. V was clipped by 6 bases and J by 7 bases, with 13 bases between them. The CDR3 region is CASRPRGPNEQFF. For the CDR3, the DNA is TGTGCCAGCAGGCCCAGGGGCCCTAATGAGCAGTTCTTC.

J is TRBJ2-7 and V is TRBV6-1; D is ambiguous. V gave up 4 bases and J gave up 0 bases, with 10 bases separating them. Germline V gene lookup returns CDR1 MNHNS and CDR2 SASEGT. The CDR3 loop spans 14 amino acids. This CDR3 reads CASSVTGPSYEQYF. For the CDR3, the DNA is TGTGCCAGCAGTGTGACCGGTCCCTCCTACGAGCAGTACTTC.

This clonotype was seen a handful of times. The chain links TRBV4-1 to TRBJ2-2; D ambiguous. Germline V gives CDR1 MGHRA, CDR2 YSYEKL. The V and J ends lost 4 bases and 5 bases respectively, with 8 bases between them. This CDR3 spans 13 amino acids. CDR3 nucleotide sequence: TGCGCCAGCAGCCCCCCCCCGACCGGGGAGCTGTTTTTT. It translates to CASSPPPTGELFF.

CDR3 coding DNA: TGTGCCAGCAGCTACCACCGGGACAGGAGCTCCTACGAGCAGTACTTC. This codes for CASSYHRDRSSYEQYF. This chain connects TRBV7-6 to TRBJ2-7, with TRBD1 identical over 8 bases. This CDR3 has 16 amino acids. Germline V gene sequence: CDR1 SGHVS, CDR2 FNYEAQ. Trimming at V came to 4 bases and at J to 0 bases, leaving 8 bases not matched to a gene. The whole variable domain, filled in from reference TRBV7-6 and TRBJ2-7, reads GAGVSQSPRYKVTKRGQDVALRCDPISGHVSLYWYRQALGQGPEFLTYFNYEAQQDKSGLPNDRFSAERPEGSISTLTIQRTEQRDSAMYRCASSYHRDRSSYEQYFGPGTRLTVT.

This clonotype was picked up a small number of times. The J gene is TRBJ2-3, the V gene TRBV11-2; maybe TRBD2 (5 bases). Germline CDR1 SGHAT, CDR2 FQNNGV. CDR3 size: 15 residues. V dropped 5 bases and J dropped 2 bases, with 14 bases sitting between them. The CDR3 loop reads CASSRGSYITDTQYF. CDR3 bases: TGTGCCAGCAGCCGGGGATCCTACATCACAGATACGCAGTATTTT.

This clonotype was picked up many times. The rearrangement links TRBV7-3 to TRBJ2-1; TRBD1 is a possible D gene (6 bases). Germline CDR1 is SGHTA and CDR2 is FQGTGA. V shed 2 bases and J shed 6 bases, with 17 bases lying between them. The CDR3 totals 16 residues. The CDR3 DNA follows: TGTGCCAGCAGCTTAGACGTGTCCGGGACATTCAATGAGCAGTTCTTC. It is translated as CASSLDVSGTFNEQFF.

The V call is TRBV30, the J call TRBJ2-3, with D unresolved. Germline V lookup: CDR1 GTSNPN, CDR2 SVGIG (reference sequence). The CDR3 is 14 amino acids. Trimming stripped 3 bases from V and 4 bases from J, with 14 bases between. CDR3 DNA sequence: TGTGCCTGGAGCAACATGGGCCCCCCAGATACGCAGTATTTT. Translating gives CAWSNMGPPDTQYF.

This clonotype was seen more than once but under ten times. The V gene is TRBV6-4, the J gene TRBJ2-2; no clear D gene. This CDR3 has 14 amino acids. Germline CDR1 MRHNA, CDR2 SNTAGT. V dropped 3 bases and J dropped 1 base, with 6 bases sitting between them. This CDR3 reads CASSEDGNTGELFF. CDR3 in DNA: TGTGCCAGCAGTGAAGATGGGAACACCGGGGAGCTGTTTTTT.

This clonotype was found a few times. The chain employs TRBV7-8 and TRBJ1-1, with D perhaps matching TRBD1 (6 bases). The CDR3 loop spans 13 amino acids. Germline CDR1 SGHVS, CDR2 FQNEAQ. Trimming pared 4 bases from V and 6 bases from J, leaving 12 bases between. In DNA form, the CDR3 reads TGTGCCAGCAGCTCTTCAGGGGTAGCTGAAGCTTTCTTT. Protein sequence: CASSSSGVAEAFF.

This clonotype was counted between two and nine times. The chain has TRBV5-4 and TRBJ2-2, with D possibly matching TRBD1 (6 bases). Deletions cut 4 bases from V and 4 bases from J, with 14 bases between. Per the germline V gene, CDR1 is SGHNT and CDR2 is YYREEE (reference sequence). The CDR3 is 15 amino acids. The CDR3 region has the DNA TGTGCCAGCAGCCCGCTGGACAGCCCCACCGGGGAGCTGTTTTTT. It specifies CASSPLDSPTGELFF.

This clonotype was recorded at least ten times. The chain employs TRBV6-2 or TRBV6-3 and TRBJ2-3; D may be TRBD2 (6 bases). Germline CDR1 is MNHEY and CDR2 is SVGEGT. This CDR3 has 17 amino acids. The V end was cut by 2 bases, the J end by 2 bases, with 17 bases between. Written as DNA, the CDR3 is TGTGCCAGCAGTTACGGAGCAGGGAGCGGGCACACAGATACGCAGTATTTT. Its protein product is CASSYGAGSGHTDTQYF.

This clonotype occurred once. DNA of the CDR3: TGCGCCAGCAGCCGAAAGGAGGGGGGCACTGAAGCTTTCTTT. The encoded protein is CASSRKEGGTEAFF. V is TRBV4-1 and J is TRBJ1-1, with TRBD1 as a possible D gene (6 bases). CDR3 size: 14 residues. Germline values: CDR1 MGHRA, CDR2 YSYEKL. Trimming took off 4 bases at V and 4 bases at J, with 13 bases between the two ends.

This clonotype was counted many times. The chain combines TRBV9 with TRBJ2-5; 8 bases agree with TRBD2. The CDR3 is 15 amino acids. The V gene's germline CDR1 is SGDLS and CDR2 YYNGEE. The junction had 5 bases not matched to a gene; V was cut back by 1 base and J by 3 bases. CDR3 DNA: TGTGCCAGCAGCGTAATAGCGGGGCCGAAAGAGACCCAGTACTTC. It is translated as CASSVIAGPKETQYF.

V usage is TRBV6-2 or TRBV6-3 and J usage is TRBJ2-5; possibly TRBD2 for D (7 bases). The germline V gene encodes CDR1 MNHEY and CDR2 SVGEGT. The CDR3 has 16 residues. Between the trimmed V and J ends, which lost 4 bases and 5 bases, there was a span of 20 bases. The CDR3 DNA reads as TGTGCCAGCAGTTTTGATGAGGCGGGGGCCCTGGAGACCCAGTACTTC. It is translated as CASSFDEAGALETQYF.

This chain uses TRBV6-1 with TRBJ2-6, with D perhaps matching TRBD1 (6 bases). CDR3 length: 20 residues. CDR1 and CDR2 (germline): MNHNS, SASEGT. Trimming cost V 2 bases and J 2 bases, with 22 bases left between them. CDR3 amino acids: CASSERGSVRFFPGANVLTF. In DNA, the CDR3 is TGTGCCAGCAGTGAAAGGGGGTCGGTGAGGTTTTTCCCTGGGGCCAACGTCCTGACTTTC.

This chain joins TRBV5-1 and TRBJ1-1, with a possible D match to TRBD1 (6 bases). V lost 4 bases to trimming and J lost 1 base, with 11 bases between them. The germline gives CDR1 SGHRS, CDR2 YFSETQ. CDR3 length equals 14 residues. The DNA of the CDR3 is TGCGCCAGCAGCCAAACAGGGCGGAACACTGAAGCTTTCTTT. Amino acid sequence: CASSQTGRNTEAFF.

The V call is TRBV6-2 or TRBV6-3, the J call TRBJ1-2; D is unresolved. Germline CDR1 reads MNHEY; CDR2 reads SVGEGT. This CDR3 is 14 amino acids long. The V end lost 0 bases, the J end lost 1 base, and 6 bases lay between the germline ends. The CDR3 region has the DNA TGTGCCAGCAGTTACTCGACTGATAACTATGGCTACACCTTC. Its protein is CASSYSTDNYGYTF.

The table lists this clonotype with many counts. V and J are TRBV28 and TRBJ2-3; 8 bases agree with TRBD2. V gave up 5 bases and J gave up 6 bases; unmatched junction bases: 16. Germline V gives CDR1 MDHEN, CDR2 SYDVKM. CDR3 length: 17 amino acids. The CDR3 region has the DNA TGTGCCAGCAGTCCCACGGGGGGGGGTCCCGCAACTGATACGCAGTATTTT. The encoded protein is CASSPTGGGPATDTQYF.

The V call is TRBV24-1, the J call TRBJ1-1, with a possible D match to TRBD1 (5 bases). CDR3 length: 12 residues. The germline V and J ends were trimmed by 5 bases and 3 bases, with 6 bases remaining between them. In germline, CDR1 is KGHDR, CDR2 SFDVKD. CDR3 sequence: CATSAGHTEAFF. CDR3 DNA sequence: TGTGCCACCAGTGCGGGGCACACTGAAGCTTTCTTT.

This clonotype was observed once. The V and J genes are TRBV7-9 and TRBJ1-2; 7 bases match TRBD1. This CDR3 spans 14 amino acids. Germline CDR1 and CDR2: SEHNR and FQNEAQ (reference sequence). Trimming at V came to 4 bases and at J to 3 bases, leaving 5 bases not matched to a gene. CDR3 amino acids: CASSSTDRDYGYTF. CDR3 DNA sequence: TGTGCCAGCAGCTCCACTGACAGGGACTATGGCTACACCTTC.

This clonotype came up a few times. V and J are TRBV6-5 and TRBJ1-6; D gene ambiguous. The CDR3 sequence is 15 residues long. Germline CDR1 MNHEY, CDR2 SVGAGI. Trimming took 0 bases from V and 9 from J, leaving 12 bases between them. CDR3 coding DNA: TGTGCCAGCAGTTACTCGAGAGGGAAGGGTTCACCCCTCCACTTT. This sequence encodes CASSYSRGKGSPLHF.

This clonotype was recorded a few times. CDR3 coding DNA: TGTGCCAGCAACTCCGGGACAGGGTGGACAGATACGCAGTATTTT. This gives the protein CASNSGTGWTDTQYF. The chain recombines TRBV6-5 with TRBJ2-3; TRBD1 agrees at 9 bases. The junction had 8 bases not matched to a gene; V was cut back by 7 bases and J by 3 bases. The CDR3 has 15 amino acids. The germline CDR1 and CDR2 sequences are MNHEY and SVGAGI.

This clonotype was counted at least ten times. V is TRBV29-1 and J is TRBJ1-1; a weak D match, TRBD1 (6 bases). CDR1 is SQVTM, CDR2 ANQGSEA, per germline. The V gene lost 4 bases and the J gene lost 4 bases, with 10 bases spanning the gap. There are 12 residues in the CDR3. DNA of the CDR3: TGCAGCGTTGGAAGGGGGGGCACTGAAGCTTTCTTT. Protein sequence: CSVGRGGTEAFF. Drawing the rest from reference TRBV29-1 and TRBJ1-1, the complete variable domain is SAVISQKPSRDICQRGTSLTIQCQVDSQVTMMFWYRQQPGQSLTLIATANQGSEATYESGFVIDKFPISRPNLTFSTLTVSNMSPEDSSIYLCSVGRGGTEAFFGQGTRLTVV.

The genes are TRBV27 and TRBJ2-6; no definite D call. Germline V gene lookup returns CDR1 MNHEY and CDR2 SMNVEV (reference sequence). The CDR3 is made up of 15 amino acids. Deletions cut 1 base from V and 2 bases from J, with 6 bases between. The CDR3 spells CASSLWGTGANVLTF. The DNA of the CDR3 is TGTGCCAGCAGTTTATGGGGTACTGGGGCCAACGTCCTGACTTTC.

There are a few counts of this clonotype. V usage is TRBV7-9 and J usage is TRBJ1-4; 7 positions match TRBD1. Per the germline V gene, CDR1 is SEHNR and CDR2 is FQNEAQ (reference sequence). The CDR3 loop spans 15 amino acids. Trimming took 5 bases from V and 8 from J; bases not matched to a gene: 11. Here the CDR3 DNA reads TGTGCCAGCAGCATATCGCGGACAGGAGGGGAAAAACTGTTTTTT. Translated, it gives CASSISRTGGEKLFF.